Sequencing of this T cell receptor (beta chain) was carried out in a study of T cells after yellow fever vaccination. On the study more broadly: Fractions low in cell number were prepared with SMART-Seq v4 Ultra Low Input. Study-wide points: When the response was secondary, it was weaker but reached its peak faster, day 5 versus 15. Clones from primary vaccination mostly reappeared after the booster (roughly 95% CD4, over 85% CD8).

TCRdb passed the 5' RACE reads through MiXCR, listing each CDR3 protein once. Here the sample spans around 310,000 distinct CDR3 sequences, approximately 9% being singletons. In its sample, this clonotype was seen a few times. The target antigen is unknown. Trimming removed 0 bases from V and 9 bases from J, with 15 bases in between. There are 16 residues in the CDR3. Germline assignment: CDR1 SGHTA and CDR2 FQGNSA. The sequence was collected from a young man who received the YFV17D yellow fever vaccine. The V call is TRBV7-2, the J call TRBJ1-6; weak D call: TRBD1 (6 bases). Sequencing used PBMCs, obtained on the day of the first yellow fever vaccination. For the CDR3, the DNA is TGTGCCAGCAGCTTAGCGGGTCCGGGGGCTGGTTCACCCCTCCACTTT. This codes for CASSLAGPGAGSPLHF.